The 17 T cell receptor beta chains below come from one sample, sequenced in a study of cytomegalovirus exposure and HLA in healthy donors. The study ran its PCR with 60 Vbeta and 13 Jbeta primers. Here immunoSEQ multiplex PCR was the method, and the copy in TCRdb shows in-frame clones only, minus some. The data hold fewer than 250,000 clones, with almost 75% observed a single time. Sequenced: PBMCs. These TCRs come from a woman aged 25-40 years in good health and CMV-seropositive.

This clone was picked up a small number of times. J is TRBJ2-1 and V is TRBV11-3; TRBD1 matches at 8 bases. Trimming removed 5 bases from V and 4 bases from J; junction bases left unmatched: 16. The CDR3 runs to 18 residues. Germline V gene data show CDR1 as SGHNT and CDR2 as YENEEA. CDR3 DNA: TGTGCCAGCAGCGTAACCGTACCTCAGGGGGCGCCGTACAATGAGCAGTTCTTC. Its protein product is CASSVTVPQGAPYNEQFF.

This clone has a handful of counts. The J gene is TRBJ2-5, the V gene TRBV9; D not resolved. CDR3 size: 15 residues. Trimming pared 0 bases from V and 4 bases from J, leaving 13 bases between. The germline gives CDR1 SGDLS, CDR2 YYNGEE. The DNA for the CDR3 is TGTGCCAGCAGCGTAGGGCCGCCTTCACGAGAGACCCAGTACTTC. Amino acids: CASSVGPPSRETQYF. The full variable domain, with the rest looked up from reference TRBV9 and TRBJ2-5, is DSGVTQTPKHLITATGQRVTLRCSPRSGDLSVYWYQQSLDQGLQFLIQYYNGEERAKGNILERFSAQQFPDLHSELNLSSLELGDSALYFCASSVGPPSRETQYFGPGTRLLVL.

A word on this clone: One end of the junction varies from germline; a read error may be responsible. The chain uses TRBV19 and TRBJ2-7; possible D gene TRBD1, 6 bases. This CDR3 is 11 amino acids long. Germline CDR1 LNHDA, CDR2 SQIVND (reference sequence). CDR3 DNA sequence: TGTGCCAGTAGTGCCCGGGACACCGTTTCCTTC. Encoded protein: CASSARDTVSF.

In this sample, this clone turned up a few times. CDR3 sequence reads: CASSTRRTGEGAAQHF. The CDR3 DNA reads as TGTGCCAGCAGTACGAGAAGGACCGGAGAGGGGGCGGCCCAGCATTTT. The chain uses TRBV27 and TRBJ1-5, with 7 positions matching TRBD1. The CDR3 is 16 residues long. Per germline, CDR1 MNHEY and CDR2 SMNVEV (reference sequence). V shed 5 bases, J shed 11 bases, and the junction held 18 bases outside the gene matches.

The rearrangement joins TRBV9 to TRBJ2-1, with 7 bases fitting TRBD2. Germline CDR1 is SGDLS and CDR2 is YYNGEE. The CDR3 contains 14 residues. V dropped 4 bases and J dropped 5; count of bases not matched to a gene: 6. CDR3 coding DNA: TGTGCCAGCAGCCAGACTAGCTCGGACAATGAGCAGTTCTTC. Its protein product is CASSQTSSDNEQFF.

V is TRBV28 and J is TRBJ1-1; 10 nucleotides line up with TRBD1. The CDR3 is made up of 16 amino acids. Trimming cost V 4 bases and J 5 bases; bases outside gene matches: 10. Germline-derived CDR1 and CDR2 are MDHEN and SYDVKM. The chain's CDR3 is CASSWTGGGEGTEAFF. The CDR3 nucleotides are TGTGCCAGCAGTTGGACAGGGGGTGGGGAGGGGACTGAAGCTTTCTTT.

The chain recombines TRBV7-9 with TRBJ2-1; 10 bases agree with TRBD2. Germline CDR1 SEHNR, CDR2 FQNEAQ (reference sequence). The trim removed 1 base at V and 0 bases at J, leaving 6 bases unmatched. The CDR3 runs 18 residues. CDR3 in DNA: TGTGCCAGCAGCTTAGGGCTAGCGGGAGCGGGCTCCTACAATGAGCAGTTCTTC. Translating gives CASSLGLAGAGSYNEQFF.

This sequence joins TRBV10-3 and TRBJ2-7; 7 bases fit TRBD2. Looked up from germline, CDR1 is ENHRY and CDR2 is SYGVKD. CDR3 size: 16 residues. Unmatched junction bases numbered 8, after V lost 0 bases and J lost 3 bases. In DNA form, the CDR3 reads TGTGCCATCAGTGAGTCGGTCGGGGGACTACTCTACGAGCAGTACTTC. Translated, it gives CAISESVGGLLYEQYF.

The chain joins TRBV27 to TRBJ2-5, with TRBD1 matching 7 bases. The CDR3 extends over 17 amino acids. With V trimmed by 5 bases and J by 7 bases, 19 bases remained unmatched. Germline values: CDR1 MNHEY, CDR2 SMNVEV (reference sequence). CDR3 in amino acids: CASSQLTGSGRYLTQYF. The CDR3 bases are TGTGCCAGCAGTCAACTGACAGGGAGCGGTCGGTATTTGACCCAGTACTTC.

This sequence joins TRBV2 and TRBJ2-7; weak D call: TRBD1 (6 bases). V was trimmed by 6 bases and J by 1 base, leaving 10 bases between them. Germline assignment: CDR1 SNHLY and CDR2 FYNNEI. This CDR3 region has 13 residues. The CDR3 sequence: CASSRTASYEQYF. The CDR3 region has the DNA TGTGCCAGCAGCCGGACAGCTTCCTACGAGCAGTACTTC. Full variable domain (remainder filled in from reference TRBV2 and TRBJ2-7): EPEVTQTPSHQVTQMGQEVILRCVPISNHLYFYWYRQILGQKVEFLVSFYNNEISEKSEIFDDQFSVERPDGSNFTLKIRSTKLEDSAMYFCASSRTASYEQYFGPGTRLTVT.

The rearrangement uses TRBV7-9 and TRBJ2-2, with 8 bases fitting TRBD1. This CDR3 is 18 amino acids long. The germline gives CDR1 SEHNR, CDR2 FQNEAQ (reference sequence). V was clipped by 6 bases and J by 1 base; unmatched bases: 13. The CDR3 loop reads CASSPPGQGIQNTGELFF. The CDR3 nucleotides read TGTGCCAGCAGTCCCCCCGGACAGGGCATACAGAACACCGGGGAGCTGTTTTTT.

This sequence joins TRBV29-1 and TRBJ1-1; TRBD1 might be the D (6 bases). Germline assignment: CDR1 SQVTM and CDR2 ANQGSEA. Trimming cost V 5 bases and J 2 bases, with 15 bases left between them. CDR3 length equals 14 residues. This chain's CDR3 is CSVWTAGENTEAFF. CDR3 DNA: TGCAGCGTTTGGACCGCAGGGGAAAACACTGAAGCTTTCTTT.

V and J are TRBV2 and TRBJ1-5; D perhaps matches TRBD1 (5 bases). The CDR3 has 14 residues. Germline V lookup: CDR1 SNHLY, CDR2 FYNNEI. V gave up 6 bases and J gave up 0 bases, with 9 bases separating them. CDR3 region: CASRGGFSNQPQHF. The CDR3 DNA is TGTGCCAGCAGGGGGGGTTTTAGCAATCAGCCCCAGCATTTT.

This chain connects TRBV28 to TRBJ1-2; 7 nucleotides align to TRBD1. Germline V lookup: CDR1 MDHEN, CDR2 SYDVKM. V was clipped by 4 bases and J by 1 base; unmatched bases: 9. The CDR3 covers 16 residues. The CDR3 region is CASSSSDRDLNYGYTF. The CDR3 DNA is TGTGCCAGCAGTTCAAGCGACAGGGACCTTAACTATGGCTACACCTTC.

This clone was counted between two and nine times. This chain joins TRBV11-3 and TRBJ2-3; D is perhaps TRBD2 (5 bases). This CDR3 contains 13 residues. Trimming removed 4 bases from V and 3 bases from J, with 8 bases in between. Germline assignment: CDR1 SGHNT and CDR2 YENEEA. The chain's CDR3 is CASSSRGTDTQYF. In nucleotides, the CDR3 is TGTGCCAGCAGCTCCCGAGGGACAGATACGCAGTATTTT. Full variable domain (missing parts from reference TRBV11-3 and TRBJ2-3): EAGVVQSPRYKIIEKKQPVAFWCNPISGHNTLYWYLQNLGQGPELLIRYENEEAVDDSQLPKDRFSAERLKGVDSTLKIQPAELGDSAVYLCASSSRGTDTQYFGPGTRLTVL.

The rearrangement joins TRBV28 to TRBJ2-3; 13 positions agree with TRBD2. Trimming removed 2 bases from V and 2 bases from J; junction bases left unmatched: 7. Looked up from germline, CDR1 is MDHEN and CDR2 is SYDVKM. This CDR3 has 18 amino acids. The CDR3 DNA is TGTGCCAGCAGTTTACACGCGGGACTAGCGGGGCTCACAGATACGCAGTATTTT. Its protein is CASSLHAGLAGLTDTQYF.

The chain recombines TRBV29-1 with TRBJ1-2; 9 positions match TRBD1. This CDR3 spans 15 amino acids. The junction had 12 bases not matched to a gene; V was cut back by 7 bases and J by 3 bases. CDR1 and CDR2 (germline): SQVTM, ANQGSEA. In DNA, the CDR3 is TGCAGCGGGGGGGGGTGGACAGGGGTCGACTATGGCTACACCTTC. As protein: CSGGGWTGVDYGYTF.